The T cell receptor beta chain described here comes from a study of control samples from healthy donors and cancer patients. This CDR3 region has 14 residues. Looked up from germline, CDR1 is KGHSH and CDR2 is LQKENI. Between the trimmed V and J ends, which lost 0 bases and 1 base, there was a span of 5 bases. Sequenced by immunoSEQ multiplex PCR; TCRdb stores in-frame clones only, minus some. In the table there are more than 85,000 clones, 85% to 90% of which are singletons. Material for sequencing was PBMCs. The chain links TRBV18 to TRBJ2-3; tentatively, D is TRBD1 or TRBD2 (5 bases each). This TCR derives from a woman between 55 and 75 years old with lung cancer. As DNA, the CDR3 is TGTGCCAGCTCACCACCGGGGGGCACAGATACGCAGTATTTT. It specifies CASSPPGGTDTQYF.